Listed below are T cell receptor beta chains from one sample, sequenced in a study of response to subunit inactivated influenza vaccine. TCRdb re-called the RT-PCR reads with MiXCR, one entry per CDR3 protein. The sample shows about 780,000 distinct CDR3 sequences, roughly 18% of them seen only once. The sample consisted of PBMCs from blood, taken roughly 5 days after vaccination. Source of these receptors: a man aged 50-60 years who received an inactivated influenza vaccine. The CDR3 runs from the conserved cysteine through the conserved F or W. The order of the fields is V gene, J gene, CDR3 length, CDR3 protein.

>TRBV9|TRBJ2-1|17
CASSATRGPSSYNEQFF
>TRBV28|TRBJ2-7|15
CASSVSGRASYEQYF
>TRBV7-6|TRBJ2-1|16
CASSSDSGRATNEQFF
>TRBV9|TRBJ2-1|16
CASSEGRGRSYNEQFF
>TRBV4-3|TRBJ1-1|13
CASSQEGGLEAFF
>TRBV5-4|TRBJ2-5|13
CASSTRPKETQYF
>TRBV7-2|TRBJ1-6|16
CASSLAGQGIDSPLHF
>TRBV10-2|TRBJ2-7|15
CASSDVPIMGSEQYF
>TRBV7-8|TRBJ2-7|13
CASSVVWSNEQYF
>TRBV3-1|TRBJ2-1|13
CASSQGRWNEQFF
>TRBV20-1|TRBJ1-5|13
CSALRGEAQPQHF
>TRBV7-2|TRBJ1-3|15
CASSPWSGNGNTIYF
>TRBV5-6|TRBJ2-2|16
CASSPAGQGGTGELFF
>TRBV10-3|TRBJ2-5|14
CAITDSWYQETQYF
>TRBV7-2|TRBJ2-6|17
CASSIGGAVPGANVLTF
>TRBV3-1|TRBJ2-2|13
CASSQPHTGELFF
>TRBV5-1|TRBJ2-1|14
CASSVGASNDEQFF
>TRBV6-2/TRBV6-3|TRBJ2-1|14
CAADGGVSYNEQFF
>TRBV11-2|TRBJ2-5|17
CASSLDSGGPVQETQYF
>TRBV20-1|TRBJ2-2|15
CSATPSVSSAGELFF
>TRBV4-1|TRBJ1-2|14
CASSRGALGYGYTF
>TRBV18|TRBJ2-1|13
CASSPPLGNEQFF
>TRBV12-3/TRBV12-4|TRBJ2-7|15
CASSREGTGSYEQYF
>TRBV29-1|TRBJ1-4|15
CSVGYWTDRNEKLFF
>TRBV7-2|TRBJ2-5|13
CASSLNRRETQYF
>TRBV27|TRBJ2-3|12
CASSSPRYTQYF
>TRBV12-3/TRBV12-4|TRBJ2-1|16
CASSPLLAGAGNEQFF
>TRBV20-1|TRBJ1-2|12
CSAQDTNYGYTF
>TRBV4-3|TRBJ2-1|18
CASSQDLISGATYNEQFF
>TRBV20-1|TRBJ1-2|14
CSAPMQGAGYGYTF
>TRBV20-1|TRBJ2-1|16
CSANPSGYLGYNEQFF
>TRBV4-2|TRBJ2-2|15
CASSPRTGWTGELFF
>TRBV12-3/TRBV12-4|TRBJ2-3|17
CASSSGTGGTSTDTQYF
>TRBV20-1|TRBJ2-3|14
CSARRGVRTDTQYF
>TRBV7-9|TRBJ2-7|15
CASSPNRGPILEQYF
>TRBV5-1|TRBJ2-7|14
CASSLDDYRMGQYF
>TRBV4-1|TRBJ2-1|14
CASSQRGGGNEQFF
>TRBV12-3/TRBV12-4|TRBJ1-3|14
CASSFADRVFTIYF
>TRBV20-1|TRBJ1-1|12
CSAWTGYTEAFF
>TRBV6-5|TRBJ2-7|14
CASSYIQGPYEQYF
>TRBV29-1|TRBJ1-1|12
CSVSRQHTEAFF
>TRBV11-2|TRBJ1-2|13
CASSLDRQALDTF
>TRBV12-3/TRBV12-4|TRBJ2-5|13
CASSSGRGETQYF
>TRBV20-1|TRBJ2-1|13
CSAETSGRNEQFF
>TRBV29-1|TRBJ2-3|11
CSVVGPDTQYF
>TRBV20-1|TRBJ2-7|15
CSASPRDLSSYEQYF
>TRBV7-2|TRBJ2-7|13
CASSHEASYEQYF
>TRBV29-1|TRBJ1-1|12
CSVASGQIEAFF
>TRBV5-1|TRBJ2-1|15
CASGLRASGDNEQFF
>TRBV6-2/TRBV6-3|TRBJ2-1|14
CASSYSSGANEQFF
>TRBV4-2|TRBJ2-2|19
CASSETGWRTGANTGELFF
>TRBV6-2/TRBV6-3|TRBJ2-1|15
CASSYSVTSTIKQFF
>TRBV6-2/TRBV6-3|TRBJ2-7|15
CASSYSRELGYEQYF
>TRBV12-3/TRBV12-4|TRBJ2-1|16
CASSLALSRGNNEQFF
>TRBV2|TRBJ1-1|14
CASKPMGGMTEAFF
>TRBV20-1|TRBJ2-7|16
CSATGTSGSEKYEQYF
>TRBV20-1|TRBJ2-2|13
CSASGILTGELFF
>TRBV27|TRBJ2-1|15
CASSFRTSGRDRLVF
>TRBV13|TRBJ2-5|12
CASSLNSETQYF
>TRBV6-5|TRBJ1-2|16
CASSYSIYRANYGYTF